Listed below are T cell receptor beta chains from one sample, sequenced in a study of molecular identifiers for immune sequencing clone quantification. TCRdb recomputed calls from the PCR reads with MiXCR, one row per CDR3 protein. This sample has around 100,000 distinct CDR3 sequences; around 30% occur once, and the top ten carry over 8%. The sample comprised naive CD8+ T cells from blood, with Jurkat cell RNA spiked in. Receptors originate from a human donor in good health. Some libraries in this study had Jurkat cell RNA spiked in. CDR3s include the opening cysteine and the closing phenylalanine or tryptophan. Each record gives: D gene, J gene, V gene, CDR3 length, clone size, CDR3 DNA, CDR3 protein. D genes are given only for firm matches. Size is omitted from some rows. Given values are once, few, many or a class for expanded clones.

TRBD2,TRBJ2-2,TRBV11-3,16,NA,TGTGCCAGCAGCCCCGGGGGGGGCGCGAACACCGGGGAGCTGTTTTTT,CASSPGGGANTGELFF
NA,TRBJ2-7,TRBV5-8,15,NA,TGTGCCAGCAGCATACAGCCAGGCCCATCCTACGAGCCGTACTTC,CASSIQPGPSYEPYF
NA,TRBJ2-5,TRBV25-1,16,NA,TGTGCCAGCAGTGAATATTGGGGGTTCGAATCGGAGACCCAGTACTTC,CASSEYWGFESETQYF
NA,TRBJ1-4,TRBV15,12,NA,TGTGCCACCAGCAGATCGAGTGAAAAACTGTTTTTT,CATSRSSEKLFF
NA,TRBJ2-7,TRBV6-5,14,NA,TGTGCCAGCAGGGGGCGGGGCAGACGCTACGAGCAGTACTTC,CASRGRGRRYEQYF
NA,TRBJ2-2,TRBV7-9,15,NA,TGTGCCAGCAGCTTAGCACGGGAGAACACCGGGGAGCTGTTTTTT,CASSLARENTGELFF
NA,TRBJ2-5,TRBV4-3,16,NA,TGCGCCAGCAGCCATGATTCGCCATCGATACAAGAGACCCAGTACTTC,CASSHDSPSIQETQYF
NA,TRBJ2-7,TRBV28,12,few,TGTGCCAGCAGTTTCAGGGCCTACGAGCAGTACTTC,CASSFRAYEQYF
TRBD2,TRBJ2-7,TRBV20-1,16,NA,TGCAGTGCTCCCGGACTAGGAGGTTGGGGCTCCTACGAGCAGTACTTC,CSAPGLGGWGSYEQYF
NA,TRBJ1-1,TRBV4-1,15,medium-sized,TGCGCCAGCAGCCACGAGGGGGGGAGTAACACTGAAGCTTTCTTT,CASSHEGGSNTEAFF
NA,TRBJ2-5,TRBV7-7,14,few,TGTGCTAGCAGCTTAAGTCGGACCCAAGAGACCCAGTACTTC,CASSLSRTQETQYF
NA,TRBJ2-2,TRBV27,16,NA,TGTGCCAGCAGTTTGTCGTGGCAGGGGAACACCGGGGAGCTGTTTTTT,CASSLSWQGNTGELFF
NA,TRBJ1-4,TRBV28,14,once,TGTGCCTGCAGTCCCGGGACTGAGGATGAAAAACTGTTTTTT,CACSPGTEDEKLFF
NA,TRBJ2-7,TRBV7-2,13,NA,TGTGCCAGCAGCTTAGCAGCATCCTACGAGCAGTACTTC,CASSLAASYEQYF
NA,TRBJ2-7,TRBV5-4,11,few,TGTGCCAGCAGCAAGGGACTTGAGCAGTACTTC,CASSKGLEQYF
NA,TRBJ2-4,TRBV28,11,NA,TGTGCCAGCTGGAGGGGGGGTATTCAGTACTTC,CASWRGGIQYF
TRBD2,TRBJ2-4,TRBV20-1,15,NA,TGCAGTGTCCGGGTGAGTCGGGAGGTCGGAAACATTCAGTACTTC,CSVRVSREVGNIQYF
TRBD2,TRBJ2-7,TRBV20-1,15,few,TGCAGTGCTCCGCGACTAGCGGGAGGAATTTACGAGCAGTACTTC,CSAPRLAGGIYEQYF
TRBD2,TRBJ2-7,TRBV9,13,NA,TGTGCCAGCAGCGTCCGGCGGGAGTACGAGCAGTACTTC,CASSVRREYEQYF
TRBD2,TRBJ2-7,TRBV7-9,15,NA,TGTGCCAGCAGCTCCCCGGGACTAGCGGGCTACGAGCAGTACTTC,CASSSPGLAGYEQYF
NA,TRBJ2-3,TRBV27,13,NA,TGTGCCAGCAGTAACAGGGCCACAGATACGCAGAATTTT,CASSNRATDTQNF
NA,TRBJ2-1,TRBV7-2,16,many,TGTGCCAGCAGCTTATTTCCCGGGCAGCCCAACAATGAGCAGTTCTTC,CASSLFPGQPNNEQFF
NA,TRBJ2-3,TRBV11-2,17,few,TGTGCCAGCAGCTTAAGGGGAGTAGGGTCCCTCACAGATACGCAGTATTTT,CASSLRGVGSLTDTQYF
TRBD1,TRBJ2-3,TRBV6-5,14,NA,TGTGCCTGCAGTTTCCCGACAGGGGCAGATACGCAGTATTTT,CACSFPTGADTQYF
NA,TRBJ2-7,TRBV27,15,NA,TGTGCCAGCAGTTTAACCGGCGGGGGCTCCAACGAGCAGTACTTC,CASSLTGGGSNEQYF
NA,TRBJ2-1,TRBV4-3,13,few,TGCGCCAGCAGCCTAGACTATTACAATGAGCAGTTCTTC,CASSLDYYNEQFF
TRBD1,TRBJ2-7,TRBV10-3,17,NA,TGTGCCATCAGTGAGTCGCATCTTTCGACAGGGTCCTACGAGCAGAACTTC,CAISESHLSTGSYEQNF
NA,TRBJ2-3,TRBV4-1,15,NA,TGCGCCAGCAGCCCCCAACAGGGAGGGAGGGATACGCAGTATTTT,CASSPQQGGRDTQYF
NA,TRBJ2-3,TRBV12-3/TRBV12-4,16,NA,TGTGCCAGCAGTTTAGCGCAGTCAGTCTTCACAGATACGCAGTGTTTT,CASSLAQSVFTDTQCF
TRBD1,TRBJ2-3,TRBV4-2,16,NA,TGTGCCAGCAGCCAAGACCCCAGGGGGCACACAGATACGCAGTATTTT,CASSQDPRGHTDTQYF
TRBD2,TRBJ2-1,TRBV6-2/TRBV6-3,15,NA,TGTGCCAGCAGCCAAGGGGACTATCTAGGCAATGAGCAGTTCTTC,CASSQGDYLGNEQFF
NA,TRBJ1-1,TRBV18,17,NA,TGTGCCAGCTCAACCGAAACCCTCACGGGGGGCAAGACTGAAGCTTTCTTT,CASSTETLTGGKTEAFF
TRBD2,TRBJ2-1,TRBV28,16,few,TGTGCCAGCAGTCCCATTTGGAGCGGGGGGGCTCCTGAGCAGTTCTTC,CASSPIWSGGAPEQFF
NA,TRBJ2-3,TRBV5-4,17,many,TGTGCCAGCAGACGAGGAAGGGGTAGCGGATCAACAGATACGCAGTATTTT,CASRRGRGSGSTDTQYF
TRBD1,TRBJ1-5,TRBV7-6,12,many,TGTGCCAGCAGCAACGGACAGGGGTTTCTTCATTTT,CASSNGQGFLHF
NA,TRBJ1-3,TRBV2,16,NA,TGTGCCAGCAGAAGTGGGGACTCCTACTCTGGAAACACCATATATTTT,CASRSGDSYSGNTIYF
NA,TRBJ2-2,TRBV7-9,14,NA,TGTGCCTGCAGCTTCCGGGAGTCCACCGGGGAGCTGTTTTTT,CACSFRESTGELFF
NA,TRBJ2-3,TRBV9,12,few,TGTGCCAGCAGCGTAGTATTGGGGGAGGTCAGCTTT,CASSVVLGEVSF
NA,TRBJ2-2,TRBV7-9,14,many,TGTGCCAGCAGCTTATCAGGGAAGACCGGGGAGCTGTTTTTT,CASSLSGKTGELFF
TRBD2,TRBJ2-3,TRBV28,17,few,TGTGCCAGCAGTTTCCCCCGTAGCGGGAGGCGTTCAGATACGCAGTATTTT,CASSFPRSGRRSDTQYF
NA,TRBJ2-5,TRBV28,12,few,TGTGCCAGCAGTTACCTAGTTGAGACCCAGTACTTC,CASSYLVETQYF
NA,TRBJ1-5,TRBV28,11,many,TGTGCCAGCAGTTTCTCACGGCCCCAGCATTTT,CASSFSRPQHF
NA,TRBJ1-1,TRBV20-1,14,many,TGCAGTGCTAGAGAGGCAGAAAGAGTCACTGAAGCTTTCTTT,CSAREAERVTEAFF
TRBD1,TRBJ2-7,TRBV4-3,15,NA,TGCGCCAGCAGCCAAGAGCCGACAGGGGTTTACGAGCAGTACTTC,CASSQEPTGVYEQYF
NA,TRBJ1-5,TRBV20-1,16,many,TGCAGTGCTAGACAAGGTGGAGGGAAATATCATCAGCCCCAGCATTTT,CSARQGGGKYHQPQHF
TRBD2,TRBJ2-3,TRBV29-1,16,many,TGCAGCCTATGGGGGACTAGCGAACCAAACACCGATACGCAGTATTTT,CSLWGTSEPNTDTQYF
NA,TRBJ1-2,TRBV7-9,13,NA,TGTGCCAGCAGAAGTCCCGGGACTGATGGCTACACCTTC,CASRSPGTDGYTF
TRBD2,TRBJ2-1,TRBV7-3,15,NA,TGTGCCAGCAGCTTAATGGCGGGAGGGTCTAATGAGCAGTTCTTC,CASSLMAGGSNEQFF
TRBD1,TRBJ2-3,TRBV10-2,16,NA,TGCGCCAGCACCGACAGGGATTCCGGGACCGGAGATACGCAGTATTTT,CASTDRDSGTGDTQYF
TRBD1,TRBJ2-7,TRBV28,15,NA,TGTGCCAGCAGTACCGTCCAGGGGGCGCGAGTCGAGCAGAACTTC,CASSTVQGARVEQNF
TRBD2,TRBJ2-7,TRBV19,14,NA,TGTGCCAGTAGTTCACTAGCGCCATCCTACGAGCAGTACTTC,CASSSLAPSYEQYF
NA,TRBJ1-5,TRBV4-3,15,NA,TGCGCCAGCAGCCAAGATCCCGGGATGAATCAGCCCCAGCATTTT,CASSQDPGMNQPQHF
NA,TRBJ2-7,TRBV10-1,12,few,TGCGCCAGCAGTGACGGGATGGGCGAGCAGTACTTC,CASSDGMGEQYF
NA,TRBJ2-5,TRBV27,15,once,TGTGCCAGCAGTGTATTACAGGACCCCCGGGAGACCCAGTACTTC,CASSVLQDPRETQYF